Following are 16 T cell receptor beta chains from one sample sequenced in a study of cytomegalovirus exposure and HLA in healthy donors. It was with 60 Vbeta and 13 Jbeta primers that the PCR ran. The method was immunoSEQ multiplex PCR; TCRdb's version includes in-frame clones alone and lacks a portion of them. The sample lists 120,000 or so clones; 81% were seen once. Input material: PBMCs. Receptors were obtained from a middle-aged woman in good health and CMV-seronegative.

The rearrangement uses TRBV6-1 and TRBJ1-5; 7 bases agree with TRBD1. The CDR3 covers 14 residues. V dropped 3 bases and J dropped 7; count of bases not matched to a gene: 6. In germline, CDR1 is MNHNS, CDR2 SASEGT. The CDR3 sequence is CASSETGSRQPQHF. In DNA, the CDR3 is TGTGCCAGCAGTGAGACAGGGTCACGCCAGCCCCAGCATTTT.

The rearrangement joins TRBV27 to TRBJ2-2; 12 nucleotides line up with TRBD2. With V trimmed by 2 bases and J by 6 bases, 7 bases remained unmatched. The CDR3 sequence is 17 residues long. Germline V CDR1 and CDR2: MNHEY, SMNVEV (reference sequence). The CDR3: CASSLGLAGRGSGELFF. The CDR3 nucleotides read TGTGCCAGCAGTTTAGGACTAGCGGGAAGGGGGTCCGGGGAGCTGTTTTTT.

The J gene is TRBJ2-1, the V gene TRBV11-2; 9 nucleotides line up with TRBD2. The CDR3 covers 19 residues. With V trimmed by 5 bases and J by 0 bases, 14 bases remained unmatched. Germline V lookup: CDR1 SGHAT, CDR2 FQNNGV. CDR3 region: CASSPLPLAGPLSYNEQFF. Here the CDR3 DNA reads TGTGCCAGCAGCCCCCTCCCCCTAGCGGGGCCTCTCTCCTACAATGAGCAGTTCTTC.

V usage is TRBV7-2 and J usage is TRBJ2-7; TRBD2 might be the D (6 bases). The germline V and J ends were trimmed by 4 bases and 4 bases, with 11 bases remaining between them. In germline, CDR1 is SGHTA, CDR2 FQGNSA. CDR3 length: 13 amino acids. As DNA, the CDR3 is TGTGCCAGCAGCTCGGCGCGGGGTTACGAGCAGTACTTC. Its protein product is CASSSARGYEQYF.

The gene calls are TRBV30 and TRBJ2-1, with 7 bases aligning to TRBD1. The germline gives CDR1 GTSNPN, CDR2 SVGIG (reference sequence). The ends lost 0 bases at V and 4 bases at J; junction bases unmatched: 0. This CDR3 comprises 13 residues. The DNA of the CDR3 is TGTGCCTGGAGTGTACAGGGGTACAATGAGCAGTTCTTC. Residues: CAWSVQGYNEQFF.

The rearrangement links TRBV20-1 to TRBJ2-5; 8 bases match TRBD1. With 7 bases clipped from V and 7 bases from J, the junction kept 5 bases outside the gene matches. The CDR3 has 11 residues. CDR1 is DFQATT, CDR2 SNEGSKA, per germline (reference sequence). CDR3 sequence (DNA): TGCAGTGACCGGACAGGGACGACCCAGTACTTC. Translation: CSDRTGTTQYF.

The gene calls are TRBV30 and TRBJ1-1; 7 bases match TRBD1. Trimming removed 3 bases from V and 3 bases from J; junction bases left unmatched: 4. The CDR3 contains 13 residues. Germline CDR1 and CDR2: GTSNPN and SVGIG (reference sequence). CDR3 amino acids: CAWRNTGDTEAFF. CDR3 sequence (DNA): TGTGCCTGGAGAAATACAGGGGACACTGAAGCTTTCTTT.

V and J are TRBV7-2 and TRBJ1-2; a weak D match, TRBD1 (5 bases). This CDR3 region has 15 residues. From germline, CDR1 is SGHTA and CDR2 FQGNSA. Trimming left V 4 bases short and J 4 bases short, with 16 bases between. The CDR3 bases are TGTGCCAGCAGCTCAGGACGGGGGATGATCTATGGCTACACCTTC. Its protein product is CASSSGRGMIYGYTF.

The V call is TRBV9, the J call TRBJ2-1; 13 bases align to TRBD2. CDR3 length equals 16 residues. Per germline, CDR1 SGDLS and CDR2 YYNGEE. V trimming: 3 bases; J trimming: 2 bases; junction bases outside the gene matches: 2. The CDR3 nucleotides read TGTGCCAGCAGCGGGACTAGCGGGGGAGCCTACAATGAGCAGTTCTTC. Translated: CASSGTSGGAYNEQFF. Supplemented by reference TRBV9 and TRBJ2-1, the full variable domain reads DSGVTQTPKHLITATGQRVTLRCSPRSGDLSVYWYQQSLDQGLQFLIQYYNGEERAKGNILERFSAQQFPDLHSELNLSSLELGDSALYFCASSGTSGGAYNEQFFGPGTRLTVL.

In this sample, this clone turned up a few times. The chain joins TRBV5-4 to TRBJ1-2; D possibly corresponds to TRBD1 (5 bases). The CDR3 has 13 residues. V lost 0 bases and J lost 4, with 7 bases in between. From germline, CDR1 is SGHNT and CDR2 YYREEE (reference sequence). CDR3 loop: CASSLGQTYGYTF. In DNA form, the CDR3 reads TGTGCCAGCAGCTTGGGACAGACCTATGGCTACACCTTC.

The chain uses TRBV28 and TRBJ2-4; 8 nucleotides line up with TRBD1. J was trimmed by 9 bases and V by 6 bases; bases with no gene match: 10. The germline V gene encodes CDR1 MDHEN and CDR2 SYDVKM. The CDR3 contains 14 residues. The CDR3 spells CASRTDRERGIQYF. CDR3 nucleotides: TGTGCCAGCAGGACGGACAGGGAGCGCGGCATTCAGTACTTC.

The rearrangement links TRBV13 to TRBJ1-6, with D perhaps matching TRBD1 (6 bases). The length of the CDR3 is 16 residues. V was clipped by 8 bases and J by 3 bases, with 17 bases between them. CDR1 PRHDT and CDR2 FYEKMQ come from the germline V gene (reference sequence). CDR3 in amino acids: CASLRTQGNYNSPLHF. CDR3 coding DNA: TGTGCCAGCCTGCGTACCCAGGGGAACTATAATTCACCCCTCCACTTT.

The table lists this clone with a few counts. The CDR3 spells CASGQLGYGYTF. CDR3 in DNA: TGTGCCAGCGGACAGTTGGGGTATGGCTACACCTTC. The gene calls are TRBV6-5 and TRBJ1-2; D perhaps matches TRBD1 (6 bases). Germline CDR1 MNHEY, CDR2 SVGAGI. Trimming removed 8 bases at V and 5 bases at J, with 12 bases between. The CDR3 covers 12 residues.

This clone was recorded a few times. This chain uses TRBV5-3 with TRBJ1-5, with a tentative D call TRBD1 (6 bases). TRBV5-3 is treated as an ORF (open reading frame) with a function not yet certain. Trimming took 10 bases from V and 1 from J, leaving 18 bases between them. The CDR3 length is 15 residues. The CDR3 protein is CAAGPRGQSNQPQHF. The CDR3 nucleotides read TGTGCCGCCGGTCCACGGGGACAAAGCAATCAGCCCCAGCATTTT.

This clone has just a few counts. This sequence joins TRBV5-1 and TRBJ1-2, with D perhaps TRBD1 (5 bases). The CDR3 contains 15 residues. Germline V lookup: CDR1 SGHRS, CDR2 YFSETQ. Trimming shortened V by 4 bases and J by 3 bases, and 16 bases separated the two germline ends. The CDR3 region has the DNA TGCGCCAGCAGCGGCCTTCGACAGTACGACTATGGCTACACCTTC. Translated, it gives CASSGLRQYDYGYTF. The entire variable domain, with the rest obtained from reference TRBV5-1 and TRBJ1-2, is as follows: KAGVTQTPRYLIKTRGQQVTLSCSPISGHRSVSWYQQTPGQGLQFLFEYFSETQRNKGNFPGRFSGRQFSNSRSEMNVSTLELGDSALYLCASSGLRQYDYGYTFGSGTRLTVV.

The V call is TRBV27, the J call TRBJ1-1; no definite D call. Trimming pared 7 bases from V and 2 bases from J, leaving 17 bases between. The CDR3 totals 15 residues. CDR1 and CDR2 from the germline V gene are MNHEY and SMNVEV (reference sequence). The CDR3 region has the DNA TGTGCCAGCACGCTCCGGTCGCTTTCAAACACTGAAGCTTTCTTT. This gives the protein CASTLRSLSNTEAFF.